These 30 T cell receptor beta chains were all obtained from the same sample, sequenced in a study of CD4+ T cells in melanoma. This table comes from immunoSEQ multiplex PCR, and its TCRdb copy is limited to in-frame clones, with some not included. Of roughly 7,000 clones listed, about 52% are singletons. The sequenced sample was cells from a culture (not recorded whether cultured in vitro). Receptors were obtained from a human donor with melanoma.

The chain links TRBV29-1 to TRBJ1-1, with D possibly being TRBD1 (6 bases). V was clipped by 6 bases and J by 1 base, with 9 bases between them. Germline lookup yields CDR1 SQVTM and CDR2 ANQGSEA. The CDR3 has 12 amino acids. CDR3: CSVGQKNTEAFF. CDR3 in DNA: TGCAGCGTCGGACAGAAGAACACTGAAGCTTTCTTT.

This clone was counted only a few times. The rearrangement joins TRBV19 to TRBJ1-2; 8 nucleotides align to TRBD1. The ends lost 3 bases at V and 7 bases at J; junction bases unmatched: 7. This CDR3 has 14 residues. Germline CDR1 is LNHDA and CDR2 is SQIVND (reference sequence). This CDR3 is CASSIGQGSAGYTF. In DNA form, the CDR3 reads TGTGCCAGTAGTATTGGACAGGGTTCTGCTGGCTACACCTTC.

CDR3: CASSRRENTEAFF. DNA of the CDR3: TGCGCCAGCAGCCGACGGGAGAACACTGAAGCTTTCTTT. The V and J genes are TRBV4-1 and TRBJ1-1; no clear D gene. CDR1 MGHRA and CDR2 YSYEKL come from the germline V gene. The length of the CDR3 is 13 residues. The V end lost 4 bases, the J end lost 1 base, and 7 bases lay between the germline ends.

The genes are TRBV2 and TRBJ2-3, with D perhaps given as TRBD1 or TRBD2 (6 bases each). The CDR3 has 14 residues. Trimming removed 1 base at V and 6 bases at J, with 11 bases between. CDR1 and CDR2 from the germline V gene are SNHLY and FYNNEI. The CDR3 coding sequence is TGTGCCAGCAGTGAAGGTGGGGGGCCTGATACGCAGTATTTT. As protein: CASSEGGGPDTQYF.

The chain joins TRBV7-9 to TRBJ1-4; a possible D gene is TRBD1 (6 bases). The CDR3 totals 16 residues. The V end lost 6 bases, the J end lost 4 bases, and 18 bases lay between the germline ends. Germline CDR1 reads SEHNR; CDR2 reads FQNEAQ (reference sequence). For the CDR3, the DNA is TGTGCCAGCAGTCCCCTTCGGGGGCTGAGTAATGAAAAACTGTTTTTT. Translation: CASSPLRGLSNEKLFF.

This chain links TRBV19 with TRBJ1-4; no clear D. In germline, CDR1 is LNHDA, CDR2 SQIVND (reference sequence). V was trimmed by 8 bases and J by 8 bases, leaving 18 bases between them. This CDR3 is 14 amino acids long. DNA for the CDR3: TGTGCCAGTCAACTACGGGGTTTAGGCGAAAAACTGTTTTTT. It is translated as CASQLRGLGEKLFF.

The rearrangement joins TRBV5-1 to TRBJ2-7; possibly TRBD2 for D (6 bases). The V gene lost 5 bases and the J gene lost 6 bases, with 15 bases spanning the gap. Germline CDR1 is SGHRS and CDR2 is YFSETQ. The CDR3 totals 13 residues. This CDR3 reads CASRERQGLEQYF. The CDR3 DNA sequence: TGCGCCAGCAGAGAGCGGCAGGGACTCGAGCAGTACTTC.

The V and J genes are TRBV6-5 and TRBJ1-5; the D is unclear. This CDR3 region has 15 residues. CDR1 is MNHEY and CDR2 is SVGAGI in the germline V gene. Trimming left V 5 bases short and J 0 bases short, with 11 bases between. CDR3 nucleotides: TGTGCCAGCAGTACCGGCTGGGATAGCAATCAGCCCCAGCATTTT. Translation: CASSTGWDSNQPQHF.

The V call is TRBV12-5, the J call TRBJ1-2; D gene unclear. CDR1 is LGHNT and CDR2 is FRNRAP in the germline V gene. The V gene lost 6 bases and the J gene lost 4 bases, with 15 bases spanning the gap. The CDR3 is 14 residues long. This CDR3 is CASGEVVHAYGYTF. CDR3 nucleotide sequence: TGTGCTAGTGGGGAGGTGGTGCATGCCTATGGCTACACCTTC.

CDR3 DNA: TGTGCCTGGAGCGGGGGCTTTAACACCGGGGAGCTGTTTTTT. Its protein product is CAWSGGFNTGELFF. The chain has TRBV30 and TRBJ2-2, with D perhaps being TRBD1 or TRBD2 (6 bases each). Per the germline V gene, CDR1 is GTSNPN and CDR2 is SVGIG (reference sequence). The CDR3 contains 14 residues. Trimming took 3 bases from V and 2 from J, leaving 10 bases between them.

The chain carries TRBV30 and TRBJ2-5; possible D gene TRBD1, 6 bases. V was trimmed by 1 base and J by 1 base, leaving 7 bases between them. This CDR3 is built from 13 residues. The germline V gene encodes CDR1 GTSNPN and CDR2 SVGIG (reference sequence). The CDR3 sequence is CAWSAGVQETQYF. CDR3 nucleotide sequence: TGTGCCTGGAGTGCAGGGGTCCAAGAGACCCAGTACTTC.

The gene calls are TRBV29-1 and TRBJ2-7; D gene unclear. The CDR3 consists of 14 residues. V was shortened by 0 bases and J by 7 bases, with 16 bases between the two germline ends. Germline V CDR1 and CDR2: SQVTM, ANQGSEA. CDR3 protein: CSVEDMGPRREQYF. The CDR3 DNA follows: TGCAGCGTTGAAGATATGGGCCCCCGCAGGGAGCAGTACTTC.

In its sample, this clone was seen a few times. The rearrangement joins TRBV5-5 to TRBJ1-6, with unresolved D. Trimming removed 3 bases at V and 7 bases at J, with 14 bases between. CDR3 size: 15 residues. The V gene's germline CDR1 is SGHKS and CDR2 YYEKEE (reference sequence). CDR3 sequence reads: CASSSRLQSNSPLHF. DNA of the CDR3: TGTGCCAGCAGCTCTAGACTCCAGAGCAATTCACCCCTCCACTTT.

The V and J genes are TRBV16 and TRBJ2-7; D not certain. Germline CDR1 is KGHSY and CDR2 is FQNENV. The CDR3 length is 13 residues. The germline V and J ends were trimmed by 7 bases and 0 bases, with 10 bases remaining between them. The DNA for the CDR3 is TGTGCCAGCAAAAGGAGCGACTCCTACGAGCAGTACTTC. This encodes CASKRSDSYEQYF.

In its sample, this clone was seen a few times. The rearrangement uses TRBV5-4 and TRBJ1-2; 10 bases agree with TRBD1. The J segment lost 5 bases and the V segment lost 7 bases, leaving 8 bases of the junction unmatched. CDR1 and CDR2 from the germline V gene are SGHNT and YYREEE (reference sequence). The CDR3 length is 14 residues. Written as DNA, the CDR3 is TGTGCCAGCGGAGACAGGGGGCTTCGGTATGGCTACACCTTC. It is translated as CASGDRGLRYGYTF.

V gene TRBV5-1 combines with J gene TRBJ2-6; D gene ambiguous. The ends were cut back, 4 bases at V and 1 base at J, with 12 bases in the middle. Germline loops: CDR1 SGHRS, CDR2 YFSETQ. The CDR3 extends over 16 amino acids. The CDR3 coding sequence is TGCGCCAGCAGCCCCCCTTTTACATCTGGGGCCAACGTCCTGACTTTC. It yields the protein CASSPPFTSGANVLTF.

V gene TRBV6-4 combines with J gene TRBJ1-6, with 7 bases fitting TRBD1. The germline gives CDR1 MRHNA, CDR2 SNTAGT. The CDR3 has 14 residues. The trim removed 3 bases at V and 12 bases at J, leaving 8 bases unmatched. Here the CDR3 reads CASSESGGKGPLHF. In nucleotides, the CDR3 is TGTGCCAGCAGTGAATCAGGGGGGAAAGGACCCCTCCACTTT.

There are a few counts of this clone. V usage is TRBV2 and J usage is TRBJ1-2; tentative D call: TRBD1 (5 bases). CDR3 size: 13 residues. CDR1 and CDR2 (germline): SNHLY, FYNNEI. The V end lost 7 bases, the J end lost 2 bases, and 11 bases lay between the germline ends. CDR3 nucleotides: TGTGCCAGCATGAGGGACGCCAACTATGGCTACACCTTC. Protein product: CASMRDANYGYTF.

This chain uses TRBV2 with TRBJ1-1; D not resolved. This CDR3 region has 15 residues. The V gene lost 9 bases and the J gene lost 6 bases, with 23 bases spanning the gap. The germline CDR1 and CDR2 sequences are SNHLY and FYNNEI. In DNA, the CDR3 is TGTGCCAGTGGGAACGGTAGATCGAGTACATCTGAAGCTTTCTTT. It is translated as CASGNGRSSTSEAFF. Full variable domain (remainder filled in from reference TRBV2 and TRBJ1-1): EPEVTQTPSHQVTQMGQEVILRCVPISNHLYFYWYRQILGQKVEFLVSFYNNEISEKSEIFDDQFSVERPDGSNFTLKIRSTKLEDSAMYFCASGNGRSSTSEAFFGQGTRLTVV.

This chain uses TRBV7-2 with TRBJ2-2, with D perhaps assigned TRBD1 or TRBD2 (5 bases each). V was clipped by 8 bases and J by 1 base, with 14 bases between them. CDR1 is SGHTA, CDR2 FQGNSA, per germline. The CDR3 has 15 residues. The CDR3 loop reads CASSGRNLNTGELFF. CDR3 nucleotide sequence: TGTGCCAGCTCGGGACGTAACCTGAACACCGGGGAGCTGTTTTTT.

The rearrangement joins TRBV5-1 to TRBJ1-5; no clear D gene. This CDR3 is built from 13 residues. Germline V gene lookup returns CDR1 SGHRS and CDR2 YFSETQ. V was clipped by 3 bases and J by 0 bases, with 4 bases between them. The CDR3 region is CASSYDSNQPQHF. DNA for the CDR3: TGCGCCAGCAGCTACGATAGCAATCAGCCCCAGCATTTT.

In this sample, this clone turned up a few times. V is TRBV11-2 and J is TRBJ2-5; TRBD1 matches 7 bases. V was pared by 5 bases and J by 3 bases, with 3 bases of the junction left unmatched. The CDR3 runs to 13 residues. The germline gives CDR1 SGHAT, CDR2 FQNNGV. The CDR3 DNA is TGTGCCAGCAGCCCGACAGGGAAAGAGACCCAGTACTTC. It yields the protein CASSPTGKETQYF.

The gene calls are TRBV10-2 and TRBJ1-3, with TRBD1 as a possible D gene (5 bases). The CDR3 length is 13 residues. V shed 6 bases and J shed 4 bases, with 10 bases lying between them. In germline, CDR1 is WSHSY, CDR2 SAAADI. This CDR3 reads CASRVEGGNTIYF. In nucleotides, the CDR3 is TGCGCCAGCAGGGTAGAGGGGGGAAACACCATATATTTT.

The V gene is TRBV11-1, the J gene TRBJ1-4, with D perhaps matching TRBD1 (5 bases). Trimming took off 4 bases at V and 6 bases at J, with 15 bases between the two ends. The CDR3 contains 15 residues. Germline V gene sequence: CDR1 SGHAT, CDR2 FQDESV (reference sequence). CDR3 protein: CASSSPSQGDEKLFF. In DNA, the CDR3 is TGTGCCAGCAGCTCCCCGAGTCAGGGCGATGAAAAACTGTTTTTT.

The J gene is TRBJ1-1, the V gene TRBV11-2; 7 bases fit TRBD1. Germline V lookup: CDR1 SGHAT, CDR2 FQNNGV. V shed 4 bases, J shed 7 bases, and the junction held 9 bases outside the gene matches. The CDR3 extends over 14 amino acids. Written as DNA, the CDR3 is TGTGCCAGCAGCTGGCCGGTTCAGGGGGATGAAGCTTTCTTT. This codes for CASSWPVQGDEAFF.

The chain couples TRBV19 to TRBJ1-1; no clear D. Trimming cost V 9 bases and J 1 base, with 9 bases left between them. Germline V gene lookup returns CDR1 LNHDA and CDR2 SQIVND (reference sequence). CDR3 length equals 12 residues. The CDR3 nucleotides are TGTGCCAGCCAGACGGGGAACACTGAAGCTTTCTTT. Translating gives CASQTGNTEAFF.

The V call is TRBV5-4, the J call TRBJ1-3; no firm D call. The V and J ends lost 1 base and 2 bases respectively, with 13 bases between them. CDR3 size: 16 residues. The germline V gene encodes CDR1 SGHNT and CDR2 YYREEE (reference sequence). Written as DNA, the CDR3 is TGTGCCAGCAGCTTGATTCCCAGCGGGCCTGGAAACACCATATATTTT. Encoded protein: CASSLIPSGPGNTIYF.

This clone was seen only a few times. The rearrangement uses TRBV30 and TRBJ2-7; no clear D. Per the germline V gene, CDR1 is GTSNPN and CDR2 is SVGIG (reference sequence). V lost 0 bases and J lost 4, with 10 bases in between. The CDR3 is 13 residues long. CDR3 nucleotide sequence: TGTGCCTGGAGTGTACCCCCCCGGTACGAGCAGTACTTC. Translating it yields CAWSVPPRYEQYF. Filled out from reference TRBV30 and TRBJ2-7, the complete variable domain reads SQTIHQWPATLVQPVGSPLSLECTVEGTSNPNLYWYRQAAGRGLQLLFYSVGIGQISSEVPQNLSASRPQDRQFILSSKKLLLSDSGFYLCAWSVPPRYEQYFGPGTRLTVT.

V and J are TRBV9 and TRBJ2-7; D tentatively fits TRBD1 or TRBD2 (5 bases each). The CDR3 loop spans 14 amino acids. In germline, CDR1 is SGDLS, CDR2 YYNGEE. The V gene lost 0 bases and the J gene lost 0 bases, with 7 bases spanning the gap. The CDR3 spells CASSVGGNSYEQYF. As DNA, the CDR3 is TGTGCCAGCAGCGTAGGGGGGAACTCCTACGAGCAGTACTTC.

The rearrangement uses TRBV7-9 and TRBJ2-5; D unclear. The germline gives CDR1 SEHNR, CDR2 FQNEAQ (reference sequence). Trimming shortened V by 3 bases and J by 5 bases, and 10 bases separated the two germline ends. The CDR3 is made up of 13 amino acids. CDR3 coding DNA: TGTGCCAGCAGCTTTGCAGTCCGGGAGACCCAGTACTTC. Encoded protein: CASSFAVRETQYF.